The clone carrying this T cell receptor (beta chain) was counted ten times or more. TCRdb re-analysed the 5' RACE reads in MiXCR, keeping a single row per CDR3 protein. Of approximately 85,000 distinct CDR3 sequences detected, about an eighth appear once; the ten largest clones hold about 26%. The data originate from a study of T cells after yellow fever vaccination. Whole-study results and caveats: A large majority of primary-vaccination clones showed up again after the booster (under 98% CD4, around 88% CD8). The CD4 compartment and the CD8 compartment contained a small share of clonotypes in common.

V lost 3 bases and J lost 8, with 13 bases in between. CDR3 length equals 13 residues. The sample here was CD8+ T cells not binding an NS4B(214-222) dextramer, sorted from PBMCs, taken roughly 20 days after the first yellow fever vaccination. The TCR was taken from a man aged 18 to 30 who received the YFV17D yellow fever vaccine. J is TRBJ1-2 and V is TRBV12-3 or TRBV12-4; D perhaps matches TRBD1 (6 bases). This chain's CDR3 is CASSFPGAFGYTF. CDR3 coding DNA: TGTGCCAGCAGTTTCCCGGGGGCATTCGGCTACACCTTC.